The clone carrying this T cell receptor beta chain was seen just once. Sequencing used immunoSEQ multiplex PCR; TCRdb keeps in-frame clones, though not all of them. Of 30,000 or so clones in the sample, 86% were seen once. CDR1 SGDLS and CDR2 YYNGEE come from the germline V gene. The junction had 10 bases not matched to a gene; V was cut back by 3 bases and J by 7 bases. There are 18 residues in the CDR3. This entry belongs to a study of T cells in tuberculosis. As for the study in general: Sequenced TCRs come from CD1B-GMM tetramer-binding T cells.

Specified time point: new active TB diagnosis, blood taken before or within 7 days of starting treatment. HIV-seronegative South African adults aged 18 years or older had newly diagnosed active tuberculosis. Sequenced material: PBMCs, taken at tuberculosis diagnosis. This sequence was found in an adult with tuberculosis. The V call is TRBV9, the J call TRBJ2-1; 16 bases align to TRBD2. The CDR3 region has the DNA TGTGCCAGCAGCGCAGCAACCGGGACTAGCGGGAGGGGGAATGAGCAGTTCTTC. It yields the protein CASSAATGTSGRGNEQFF.